This is a list of T cell receptor beta chains from one sample in a study of vaccination effects on CD4 cells after COVID-19. These TCRs are of unknown antigen specificity. Sequenced by immunoSEQ multiplex PCR; TCRdb stores in-frame clones only, minus some. This sample yields tens of thousands of clones, of which roughly 70% are seen a single time; approximately 24% belongs to the top ten. Sequencing was performed on CD4+ T cells from PBMCs cultured with SARS-CoV-2 spike peptides, taken before COVID-19 vaccination. Receptors originate from a human donor who received a COVID-19 vaccine. Each CDR3 is given with its conserved first and last residue. The D gene is left open where the match is weak. Rows give clone size only sometimes, using once, few, many, or a class for an expanded clone.

NA TRBJ1-1 TRBV2 NA CASSPTSSRGTEAFF TGTGCCAGCAGTCCTACCTCCTCCAGGGGCACTGAAGCTTTCTTT
TRBD1 TRBJ2-7 TRBV6-5 NA CASSRTGFDYEQYF TGTGCCAGCAGTCGGACAGGGTTCGACTACGAGCAGTACTTC
NA TRBJ2-3 TRBV18 NA CASSPLTGFTDTQYF TGTGCCAGCTCACCTCTCACAGGGTTCACAGATACGCAGTATTTT
TRBD1 TRBJ1-5 TRBV7-2 NA CASSLLGTANQPQHF TGTGCCAGCAGCTTACTAGGGACAGCTAATCAGCCCCAGCATTTT
NA TRBJ2-3 TRBV5-1 NA CASSLVGRAGTDTQYF TGCGCCAGCAGCTTGGTCGGGCGGGCGGGCACAGATACGCAGTATTTT
NA TRBJ2-3 TRBV28 once CASRGSTDTQYF TGTGCCAGCAGGGGATCCACAGATACGCAGTATTTT
NA TRBJ1-1 TRBV6-2/TRBV6-3 NA CASSYWGLRNTEAFF TGTGCCAGCAGTTACTGGGGCCTCCGGAACACTGAAGCTTTCTTT
NA TRBJ1-1 TRBV5-1 NA CASSLARNTEAFF TGCGCCAGCAGCTTGGCCCGGAACACTGAAGCTTTCTTT
TRBD1 TRBJ1-4 TRBV18 once CASSPGQAREKLFF TGTGCCAGCTCACCCGGACAGGCGCGTGAAAAACTGTTTTTT
NA TRBJ1-5 TRBV6-2/TRBV6-3 NA CASSYRDNQPQHF TGTGCCAGCAGTTACAGGGACAATCAGCCCCAGCATTTT
TRBD1 TRBJ2-1 TRBV2 NA CASNRDRVGGEQFF TGTGCCAGCAACCGGGACAGGGTAGGAGGTGAGCAGTTCTTC
TRBD1 TRBJ2-3 TRBV7-2 NA CASSSQGFGGDTQYF TGTGCCAGCAGCTCACAGGGGTTCGGTGGGGATACGCAGTATTTT
NA TRBJ2-1 TRBV20-1 NA CSARHNEQFF TGCAGTGCTAGACACAATGAGCAGTTCTTC
TRBD1 TRBJ1-1 TRBV6-5 NA CASSTGEVTEAFF TGTGCCAGCAGTACAGGGGAGGTCACTGAAGCTTTCTTT
NA TRBJ2-7 TRBV29-1 NA CSVELGYEQYF TGCAGCGTTGAATTGGGGTACGAGCAGTACTTC
TRBD2 TRBJ2-2 TRBV15 NA CATSERGLAVLRGTGELFF TGTGCCACCAGCGAAAGGGGACTAGCGGTACTGCGGGGCACCGGGGAGCTGTTTTTT
NA TRBJ2-5 TRBV6-1 NA CASSEGGLFQSQTQYF TGTGCCAGCAGTGAAGGTGGCCTCTTCCAAAGCCAGACCCAGTACTTC
TRBD1 TRBJ1-1 TRBV10-3 NA CAISPGQKTEAFF TGTGCCATCAGTCCGGGACAGAAAACTGAAGCTTTCTTT
TRBD2 TRBJ2-2 TRBV4-2 once CASSQGPGLAVNTGELFF TGTGCCAGCAGCCAAGGACCCGGACTAGCGGTTAACACCGGGGAGCTGTTTTTT
NA TRBJ2-1 TRBV19 NA CASSPPLWARGPYNEQFF TGTGCCAGTAGTCCCCCCCTGTGGGCCCGGGGCCCGTACAATGAGCAGTTCTTC
NA TRBJ1-1 TRBV7-2 NA CASSLAGNMNTEAFF TGTGCCAGCAGCTTAGCCGGGAACATGAACACTGAAGCTTTCTTT
NA TRBJ1-1 TRBV12-3/TRBV12-4 hyperexpanded CASSLVRARGAFF TGTGCCAGCAGTTTAGTTCGGGCCCGGGGGGCTTTCTTT
TRBD1 TRBJ1-5 TRBV24-1 few CATSDPGGYNQPQHF TGTGCCACCAGTGACCCAGGGGGATACAATCAGCCCCAGCATTTT
TRBD2 TRBJ2-1 TRBV12-3/TRBV12-4 NA CASGLAGGNEQFF TGTGCCAGCGGACTAGCGGGAGGCAATGAGCAGTTCTTC
NA TRBJ2-1 TRBV5-4 NA CASSLGGGGAYNEQFF TGTGCCAGCAGCTTGGGAGGTGGGGGCGCTTACAATGAGCAGTTCTTC
TRBD2 TRBJ2-7 TRBV7-8 once CASSPVLPGLASYEQYF TGTGCCAGCAGCCCGGTTCTACCGGGACTAGCCTCCTACGAGCAGTACTTC
TRBD1 TRBJ1-2 TRBV5-1 few CASSLEGTGVHRRGYTF TGCGCCAGCAGCTTGGAGGGGACAGGGGTGCATCGGCGGGGCTACACCTTC
NA TRBJ2-3 TRBV18 NA CASSPPGTDTQYF TGTGCCAGCTCACCACCGGGCACAGATACGCAGTATTTT
NA TRBJ2-4 TRBV30 few CAWSGLAKNIQYF TGTGCCTGGAGTGGCCTAGCCAAAAACATTCAGTACTTC
NA TRBJ1-6 TRBV5-8 few CASGRSSSPLHF TGTGCCAGCGGCAGATCATCTTCACCCCTCCACTTT
NA TRBJ1-1 TRBV28 NA CASYRETGLAFF TGTGCCAGCTACCGCGAAACAGGGCTGGCTTTCTTT
NA TRBJ2-5 TRBV18 NA CASSPNHQETQYF TGTGCCAGCTCACCGAATCACCAAGAGACCCAGTACTTC
NA TRBJ1-1 TRBV19 NA CASSMGPQNTEAFF TGTGCCAGTAGTATGGGACCGCAGAACACTGAAGCTTTCTTT